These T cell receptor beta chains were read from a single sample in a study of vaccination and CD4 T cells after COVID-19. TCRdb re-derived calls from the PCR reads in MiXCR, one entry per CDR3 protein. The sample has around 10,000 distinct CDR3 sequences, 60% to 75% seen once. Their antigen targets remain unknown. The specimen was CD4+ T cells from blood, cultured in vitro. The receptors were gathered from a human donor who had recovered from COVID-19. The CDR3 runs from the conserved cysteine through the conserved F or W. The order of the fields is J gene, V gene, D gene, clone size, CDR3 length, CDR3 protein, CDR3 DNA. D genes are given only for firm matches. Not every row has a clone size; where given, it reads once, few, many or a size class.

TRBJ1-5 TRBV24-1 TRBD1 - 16 CATSDRTGGGNQPQHF TGTGCCACCAGTGATCGGACAGGGGGCGGGAATCAGCCCCAGCATTTT
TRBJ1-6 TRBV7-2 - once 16 CASSLTHGSYNSPLHF TGTGCCAGCAGCTTAACTCATGGCTCCTATAATTCACCCCTCCACTTT
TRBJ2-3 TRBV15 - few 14 CATRGASWEDTQYF TGTGCCACCAGGGGGGCTAGTTGGGAAGATACGCAGTATTTT
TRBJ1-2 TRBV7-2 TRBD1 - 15 CASSLTGGAGYGYTF TGTGCCAGCAGCTTAACAGGGGGCGCGGGCTATGGCTACACCTTC
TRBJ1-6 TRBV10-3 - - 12 CAISGERPPLHF TGTGCCATCAGTGGGGAACGGCCACCCCTCCACTTT
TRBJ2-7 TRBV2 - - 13 CASSRDFPYEQYF TGTGCCAGCTCCCGGGACTTCCCCTACGAGCAGTACTTC
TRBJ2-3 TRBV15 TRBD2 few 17 CATSRVASGVSTDTQYF TGTGCCACCAGCAGAGTTGCTAGCGGGGTGAGCACAGATACGCAGTATTTT
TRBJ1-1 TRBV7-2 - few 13 CASSLDLRGWTFF TGTGCCAGCAGCTTAGATCTGAGGGGTTGGACTTTCTTT
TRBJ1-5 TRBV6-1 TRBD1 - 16 CASVGQLLYSNQPQHF TGTGCCAGCGTGGGACAGCTCCTTTATAGCAATCAGCCCCAGCATTTT
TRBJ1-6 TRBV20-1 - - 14 CSARVLVNNSPLHF TGCAGTGCTAGAGTTCTGGTCAATAATTCACCCCTCCACTTT
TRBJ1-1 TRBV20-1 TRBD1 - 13 CSARGDSGTEAFF TGCAGTGCTAGGGGGGACAGTGGAACTGAAGCTTTCTTT
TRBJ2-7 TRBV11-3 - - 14 CASSLERVPYEQYF TGTGCCAGCAGCTTAGAAAGGGTACCCTACGAGCAGTACTTC
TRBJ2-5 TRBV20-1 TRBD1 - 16 CSATPGQGANQETQYF TGCAGTGCTACCCCAGGACAGGGCGCCAACCAAGAGACCCAGTACTTC
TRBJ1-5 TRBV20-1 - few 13 CSAFPGGNQPQHF TGCAGTGCCTTCCCAGGGGGCAATCAGCCCCAGCATTTT
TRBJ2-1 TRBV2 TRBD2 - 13 CASTLTSLYEQFF TGTGCCAGCACCCTGACTAGCTTATATGAGCAGTTCTTC
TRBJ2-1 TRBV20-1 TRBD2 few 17 CSAGPNSGTFGNNEQFF TGCAGTGCTGGGCCCAATAGCGGGACATTTGGGAACAATGAGCAGTTCTTC
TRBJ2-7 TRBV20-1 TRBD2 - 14 CSASTSGNLYEQYF TGCAGTGCTAGTACTAGCGGCAATCTCTACGAGCAGTACTTC
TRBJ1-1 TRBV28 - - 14 CAIQGSGGGTEAFF TGTGCCATCCAGGGATCAGGCGGGGGGACTGAAGCTTTCTTT
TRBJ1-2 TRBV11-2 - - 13 CASSLGAGNGYTF TGTGCCAGCAGCTTAGGGGCGGGGAACGGCTACACCTTC
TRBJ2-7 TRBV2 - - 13 CASSGRYSGEQYF TGTGCCAGCAGTGGACGCTACTCCGGCGAGCAGTACTTC
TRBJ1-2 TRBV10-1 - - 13 CASSEGTGRGYTF TGCGCCAGCAGTGAGGGAACGGGGCGCGGCTACACCTTC
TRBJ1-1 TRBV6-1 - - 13 CASTLRGDTEAFF TGTGCCAGCACGCTCCGGGGTGACACTGAAGCTTTCTTT
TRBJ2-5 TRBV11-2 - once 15 CASSRGREIQETQYF TGTGCCAGCAGCCGCGGACGGGAAATTCAAGAGACCCAGTACTTC
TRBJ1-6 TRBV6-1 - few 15 CASSRPVAYNSPLHF TGTGCCAGCAGTCGCCCCGTGGCCTATAATTCACCCCTCCACTTT
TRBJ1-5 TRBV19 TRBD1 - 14 CASSIGAGGQPQHF TGTGCCAGTAGTATCGGCGCAGGGGGCCAGCCCCAGCATTTT
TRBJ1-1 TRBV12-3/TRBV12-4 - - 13 CASSLSQYTEAFF TGTGCCAGCAGTTTATCACAGTACACTGAAGCTTTCTTT
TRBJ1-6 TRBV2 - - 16 CASSEESGSYNSPLHF TGTGCCAGCAGTGAAGAAAGCGGCTCCTATAATTCACCCCTCCACTTT
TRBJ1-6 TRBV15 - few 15 CATTLGTIEGSPLHF TGTGCCACCACCCTAGGGACAATCGAGGGTTCACCCCTCCACTTT
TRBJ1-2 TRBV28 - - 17 CASRSPGTLRGYYGYTF TGTGCCAGCAGATCCCCCGGGACCCTAAGGGGCTACTATGGCTACACCTTC
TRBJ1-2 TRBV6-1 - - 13 CASSGRGNRGYTF TGTGCCAGCAGTGGCCGCGGGAATCGTGGCTACACCTTC
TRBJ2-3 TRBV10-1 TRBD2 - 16 CASSAGTSGSLDTQYF TGCGCCAGCAGTGCCGGGACTAGCGGGAGTTTGGATACGCAGTATTTT
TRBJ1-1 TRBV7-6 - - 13 CASSLGISGEAFF TGTGCCAGCAGCTTAGGAATTTCAGGTGAAGCTTTCTTT
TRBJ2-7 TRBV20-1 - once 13 CSASMDSSYEQYF TGCAGTGCTAGCATGGACAGCTCCTACGAGCAGTACTTC
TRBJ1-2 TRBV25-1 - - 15 CASSIPGTPNYGYTF TGTGCCAGCAGTATCCCCGGGACACCTAACTATGGCTACACCTTC
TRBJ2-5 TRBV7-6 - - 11 CASSSQETQYF TGTGCCAGCAGCAGCCAAGAGACCCAGTACTTC
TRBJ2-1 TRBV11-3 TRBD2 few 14 CATHIAGVGNEQFF TGTGCCACCCACATAGCGGGAGTAGGAAATGAGCAGTTCTTC
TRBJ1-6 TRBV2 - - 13 CAARGRSYSPLHF TGTGCCGCGCGGGGGAGGTCCTATTCACCCCTCCACTTT
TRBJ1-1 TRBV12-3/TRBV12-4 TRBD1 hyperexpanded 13 CASRPPGQGVAFF TGTGCCAGCAGACCCCCGGGACAGGGGGTAGCTTTCTTT
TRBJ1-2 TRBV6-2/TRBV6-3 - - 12 CASSLSNYGYTF TGTGCCAGCAGTTTGTCTAACTATGGCTACACCTTC
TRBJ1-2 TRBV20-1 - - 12 CSALGDNYGYTF TGCAGTGCCCTAGGGGACAACTATGGCTACACCTTC
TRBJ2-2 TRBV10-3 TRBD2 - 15 CAIREPGLAAGELFF TGTGCCATCAGGGAACCGGGACTAGCGGCCGGGGAGCTGTTTTTT
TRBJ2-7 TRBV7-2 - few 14 CASSPPAHSYEQYF TGTGCCAGCAGCCCTCCCGCACACTCCTACGAGCAGTACTTC
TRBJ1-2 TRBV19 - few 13 CASSTRERGGYTF TGTGCCAGTAGTACCAGGGAGCGCGGTGGCTACACCTTC
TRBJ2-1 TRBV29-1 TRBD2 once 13 CSVSIAGAGEQFF TGCAGCGTCTCGATAGCGGGGGCTGGTGAGCAGTTCTTC
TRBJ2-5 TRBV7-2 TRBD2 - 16 CASSPGGASGGWAQYF TGTGCCAGCAGCCCAGGGGGGGCTAGCGGGGGGTGGGCCCAGTACTTC
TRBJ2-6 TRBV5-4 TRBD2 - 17 CASSGREGFSGANVLTF TGTGCCAGCAGCGGGAGGGAGGGGTTCTCTGGGGCCAACGTCCTGACTTTC
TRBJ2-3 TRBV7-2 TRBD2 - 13 CASSRLAENTQYF TGTGCCAGCAGCCGACTAGCGGAGAATACGCAGTATTTT